The 31 T cell receptor beta chains reported below all come from one sample, sequenced in a study of human T cells and chemical hapten exposure. From the RACE reads, TCRdb called clonotypes with MiXCR, one entry per CDR3 protein. The sample lists 87,000 or so distinct CDR3 sequences; about 8.9% were seen once. Regarding time point: pre-sensitization, week 0. Treatment described: therapeutic diphenylcyclopropenone sensitization with weekly scalp DPC. The sample in question was whole blood, obtained in connection with sensitization to the hapten diphenylcyclopropenone (DPC). All receptors derive from a woman in her thirties or forties with alopecia areata. Some clones in this sample may be carry-over from other donors' samples.

The table lists this clonotype with a few counts. The DNA of the CDR3 is TGTGCCAGCAGCTCCGGACAGGGAGGGGGCTCAAATCAGCCCCAGCATTTT. Translated: CASSSGQGGGSNQPQHF. The chain is built from TRBV7-9 and TRBJ1-5; 8 positions agree with TRBD1. V trimming: 4 bases; J trimming: 4 bases; junction bases outside the gene matches: 12. The CDR3 sequence is 17 residues long. Per the germline V gene, CDR1 is SEHNR and CDR2 is FQNEAQ (reference sequence).

This clonotype was observed a few times. The V call is TRBV30, the J call TRBJ1-1, with 8 bases aligning to TRBD1. The ends lost 0 bases at V and 9 bases at J; junction bases unmatched: 15. Germline CDR1 is GTSNPN and CDR2 is SVGIG (reference sequence). This CDR3 is built from 16 residues. The CDR3 region is CAWSVGQGAGVPKAFF. CDR3 DNA: TGTGCCTGGAGTGTAGGCCAGGGGGCCGGGGTCCCGAAAGCTTTCTTT.

The V and J genes are TRBV5-1 and TRBJ1-3, with D unresolved. The CDR3 covers 13 residues. Germline loops: CDR1 SGHRS, CDR2 YFSETQ. V dropped 4 bases and J dropped 4 bases, with 9 bases sitting between them. CDR3 loop: CASSPSPGNTIYF. DNA of the CDR3: TGCGCCAGCAGCCCTTCTCCCGGAAACACCATATATTTT.

The rearrangement links TRBV7-2 to TRBJ1-4; D may be TRBD1 (5 bases). Germline V gene lookup returns CDR1 SGHTA and CDR2 FQGNSA. The CDR3 covers 18 residues. Between the trimmed V and J ends, which lost 2 bases and 5 bases, there was a span of 21 bases. CDR3 region: CASSLSLSFGQLNEKLFF. The CDR3 nucleotides read TGTGCCAGCAGCTTAAGTTTGAGTTTCGGACAACTAAATGAAAAACTGTTTTTT.

This clonotype was detected ten times or more. This CDR3 reads CAISESGAANTGELFF. The CDR3 DNA is TGTGCCATCAGTGAGTCGGGAGCAGCGAACACCGGGGAGCTGTTTTTT. J is TRBJ2-2 and V is TRBV10-3, with D possibly matching TRBD2 (5 bases). The CDR3 runs 16 residues. Trimming removed 0 bases at V and 0 bases at J, with 8 bases between. From germline, CDR1 is ENHRY and CDR2 SYGVKD.

This clonotype was counted ten times or more. The CDR3 is CASSPRVAGGNEQYF. The CDR3 coding sequence is TGTGCCAGCAGCCCCCGGGTAGCGGGGGGGAACGAGCAGTACTTC. The chain recombines TRBV7-2 with TRBJ2-7, with TRBD2 matching over 11 bases. J was trimmed by 5 bases and V by 5 bases; bases with no gene match: 8. Per germline, CDR1 SGHTA and CDR2 FQGNSA. The CDR3 runs to 15 residues.

This clonotype appeared a few times. The V and J genes are TRBV19 and TRBJ2-7; either TRBD1 or TRBD2 may supply D (5 bases each). CDR3 length equals 12 residues. Trimming cost V 3 bases and J 2 bases, with 5 bases left between them. Germline loops: CDR1 LNHDA, CDR2 SQIVND (reference sequence). The CDR3 DNA reads as TGTGCCAGTAGTATGGGGGCCTACGAGCAGTACTTC. Encoded protein: CASSMGAYEQYF.

The rearrangement uses TRBV20-1 and TRBJ2-7, with 9 bases identical to TRBD1. The CDR3 extends over 14 amino acids. Trimming took 3 bases from V and 5 from J; bases not matched to a gene: 8. CDR1 is DFQATT, CDR2 SNEGSKA, per germline (reference sequence). The CDR3 DNA reads TGCAGTGCTAGCGACAGGGGGAGGGGGAACGAGCAGTACTTC. Its protein is CSASDRGRGNEQYF.

This clonotype was counted ten times or more. The chain combines TRBV14 with TRBJ1-1, with a possible D match to TRBD1 (5 bases). CDR3 length: 14 residues. The V and J ends lost 4 bases and 11 bases respectively, with 20 bases between them. In germline, CDR1 is SGHDN, CDR2 FVKESK. CDR3 DNA sequence: TGTGCCAGCAGCCCTGGAAGGGGCCCCTCTGGGGCTTTCTTT. This gives the protein CASSPGRGPSGAFF. The whole variable domain, remainder taken from reference TRBV14 and TRBJ1-1, is EAGVTQFPSHSVIEKGQTVTLRCDPISGHDNLYWYRRVMGKEIKFLLHFVKESKQDESGMPNNRFLAERTGGTYSTLKVQPAELEDSGVYFCASSPGRGPSGAFFGQGTRLTVV.

This clonotype was observed a few times. The rearrangement links TRBV24-1 to TRBJ2-5; TRBD2 matches 13 bases. V gave up 3 bases and J gave up 2 bases; unmatched junction bases: 2. Germline CDR1 and CDR2: KGHDR and SFDVKD. The length of the CDR3 is 16 residues. CDR3 sequence reads: CATSDGLAGVQETQYF. CDR3 sequence (DNA): TGTGCCACCAGTGATGGACTAGCGGGGGTTCAAGAGACCCAGTACTTC.

This clonotype was counted between two and nine times. The chain recombines TRBV12-3 or TRBV12-4 with TRBJ1-2, with a tentative D call TRBD1 (6 bases). CDR3 length equals 12 residues. The V gene lost 3 bases and the J gene lost 8 bases, with 10 bases spanning the gap. DNA of the CDR3: TGTGCCAGCAGTTTCGGTGGGGGCGGCTACACCTTC. Translated, it gives CASSFGGGGYTF.

This clonotype was observed at least ten times. The J gene is TRBJ1-1, the V gene TRBV4-2, with TRBD1 as a possible D gene (5 bases). V was cut by 1 base and J by 1 base, with 10 bases left in between. CDR3 size: 15 residues. Germline assignment: CDR1 LGHNA and CDR2 YNFKEQ. This chain's CDR3 is CASSQAWGKNTEAFF. The CDR3 DNA sequence: TGTGCCAGCAGCCAAGCGTGGGGGAAGAACACTGAAGCTTTCTTT.

In this sample, this clonotype turned up many times. The J gene is TRBJ1-5, the V gene TRBV6-5, with 8 bases fitting TRBD1. Germline values: CDR1 MNHEY, CDR2 SVGAGI. The CDR3 has 15 residues. V was clipped by 6 bases and J by 6 bases; unmatched bases: 10. CDR3: CASSPDRVLGQPQHF. CDR3 DNA sequence: TGTGCCAGCAGCCCGGACAGGGTGCTGGGTCAGCCCCAGCATTTT.

This clonotype was found many times. The chain uses TRBV7-9 and TRBJ2-3; D ambiguous. The CDR3 covers 11 residues. Trimming took off 3 bases at V and 7 bases at J, with 5 bases between the two ends. Germline V gene lookup returns CDR1 SEHNR and CDR2 FQNEAQ (reference sequence). CDR3 sequence: CASSLTNTQYF. The CDR3 nucleotides are TGTGCCAGCAGCTTGACGAATACGCAGTATTTT.

This clonotype has just a few counts. The rearrangement uses TRBV7-9 and TRBJ1-1, with a tentative D call TRBD1 (5 bases). In germline, CDR1 is SEHNR, CDR2 FQNEAQ (reference sequence). Between the trimmed V and J ends, which lost 3 bases and 1 base, there was a span of 15 bases. The CDR3 totals 16 residues. The CDR3 is CASSFPPPGPNTEAFF. Written as DNA, the CDR3 is TGTGCCAGCAGCTTCCCCCCACCGGGACCGAACACTGAAGCTTTCTTT. Full variable domain (outside the CDR3, taken from reference TRBV7-9 and TRBJ1-1): DTGVSQNPRHKITKRGQNVTFRCDPISEHNRLYWYRQTLGQGPEFLTYFQNEAQLEKSRLLSDRFSAERPKGSFSTLEIQRTEQGDSAMYLCASSFPPPGPNTEAFFGQGTRLTVV.

The chain joins TRBV6-7 to TRBJ1-2, with D uncertain. TRBV6-7 is reported as an ORF; its role is uncertain. The CDR3 covers 16 residues. V lost 0 bases, J lost 4 bases, and 15 bases lay in between. In nucleotides, the CDR3 is TGTGCCAGCAGTTACTCCCCGGGAGGCCGGATCTATGGCTACACCTTC. Protein: CASSYSPGGRIYGYTF.

Many counts were recorded for this clonotype. The chain carries TRBV29-1 and TRBJ1-2; D is ambiguous. Germline CDR1 and CDR2: SQVTM and ANQGSEA. The CDR3 consists of 14 residues. V lost 0 bases and J 7 bases, leaving 15 bases between the germline ends. This chain's CDR3 is CSVEDRIILGGYTF. The CDR3 DNA reads TGCAGCGTTGAAGATCGGATCATCCTCGGTGGCTACACCTTC.

The chain uses TRBV7-2 and TRBJ2-3; 7 nucleotides match TRBD2. The ends lost 0 bases at V and 7 bases at J; junction bases unmatched: 10. Per the germline V gene, CDR1 is SGHTA and CDR2 is FQGNSA. This CDR3 comprises 16 residues. The CDR3 nucleotides read TGTGCCAGCAGCTTAGCGCGGGAGCGGGGAGGGAATACGCAGTATTTT. It codes for CASSLARERGGNTQYF.

This clonotype was observed a few times. This sequence joins TRBV5-1 and TRBJ2-3, with a possible D match to TRBD2 (5 bases). The CDR3 is 15 residues long. In germline, CDR1 is SGHRS, CDR2 YFSETQ. V gave up 4 bases and J gave up 2 bases, with 14 bases separating them. The CDR3 here is CASSDEGGYTDTQYF. CDR3 coding DNA: TGCGCCAGCAGCGACGAGGGCGGTTACACAGATACGCAGTATTTT. Full variable domain (remainder filled in from reference TRBV5-1 and TRBJ2-3): KAGVTQTPRYLIKTRGQQVTLSCSPISGHRSVSWYQQTPGQGLQFLFEYFSETQRNKGNFPGRFSGRQFSNSRSEMNVSTLELGDSALYLCASSDEGGYTDTQYFGPGTRLTVL.

Comments on this clonotype: A much larger clone lies a single base off, so this may be a read error. The chain joins TRBV21-1 to TRBJ2-2. TRBV21-1 is tagged as a pseudogene. The CDR3 is made up of 12 amino acids. The CDR3 DNA follows: TGTACCAGCGGAAGGAGTGGCGGGGAGCTGTTTTTT. Translating gives CTSGRSGGELFF.

Many counts were recorded for this clonotype. This rearrangement joins TRBV25-1 to TRBJ1-1; a possible D gene is TRBD1 (6 bases). Germline assignment: CDR1 MGHDK and CDR2 SYGVNS. The V end was cut by 4 bases, the J end by 3 bases, with 12 bases between. The CDR3 consists of 14 residues. DNA of the CDR3: TGTGCCAGCAGTGTAAGCGGGGGCCACACTGAAGCTTTCTTT. Its protein product is CASSVSGGHTEAFF.

This clonotype was seen only a few times. The V gene is TRBV19, the J gene TRBJ2-1, with a tentative D call TRBD1 (6 bases). This CDR3 region has 15 residues. Germline loops: CDR1 LNHDA, CDR2 SQIVND (reference sequence). Trimming shortened V by 3 bases and J by 2 bases, and 11 bases separated the two germline ends. CDR3 in amino acids: CASSIRGQTYNEQFF. CDR3 nucleotide sequence: TGTGCCAGTAGTATCCGAGGACAGACCTACAATGAGCAGTTCTTC.

This clonotype has just a few counts. The chain couples TRBV11-2 to TRBJ1-2; weak D call: TRBD1 (5 bases). V lost 5 bases, J lost 4 bases, and 11 bases lay in between. Germline V lookup: CDR1 SGHAT, CDR2 FQNNGV. This CDR3 contains 13 residues. CDR3 loop: CASSGGGSYGYTF. CDR3 coding DNA: TGTGCCAGCAGCGGCGGGGGTTCCTATGGCTACACCTTC.

This clonotype came up a few times. The chain couples TRBV21-1 to TRBJ1-2; the D segment call TRBD1 is taken from the table without a DNA check. TRBV21-1 is an annotated pseudogene. The length of the CDR3 is 13 residues. CDR3 coding DNA: TGTGCCAGCAGCAAGACAGTTAACTATGGCTACACCTTC. It yields the protein CASSKTVNYGYTF.

This clonotype was seen more than once but under ten times. V and J are TRBV6-2 or TRBV6-3 and TRBJ2-7; the D is unclear. This CDR3 is 14 amino acids long. V was clipped by 5 bases and J by 3 bases, with 14 bases between them. Germline V lookup: CDR1 MNHEY, CDR2 SVGEGT. This CDR3 is CASSNAEDRYEQYF. Written as DNA, the CDR3 is TGTGCCAGCAGTAACGCAGAGGACCGCTACGAGCAGTACTTC.

The chain employs TRBV5-1 and TRBJ1-1; maybe TRBD1 (5 bases). Germline CDR1 and CDR2: SGHRS and YFSETQ. Trimming removed 5 bases at V and 4 bases at J, with 12 bases between. The CDR3 loop spans 13 amino acids. The CDR3 loop reads CASSRGLGTEAFF. CDR3 DNA: TGCGCCAGCAGTAGGGGCTTGGGCACTGAAGCTTTCTTT.

This clonotype has at least ten counts. In nucleotides, the CDR3 is TGTGCCAGCAGCTCTGCGGGCGGTACGCAGTATTTT. This codes for CASSSAGGTQYF. The chain employs TRBV7-2 and TRBJ2-3, with D tentatively TRBD2 (5 bases). CDR3 length: 12 residues. Trimming pared 4 bases from V and 8 bases from J, leaving 10 bases between. Germline CDR1 reads SGHTA; CDR2 reads FQGNSA.

In its sample, this clonotype was seen many times. The chain is built from TRBV7-3 and TRBJ2-1, with D unclear. The CDR3 extends over 15 amino acids. V lost 5 bases to trimming and J lost 4 bases, with 15 bases between them. In germline, CDR1 is SGHTA, CDR2 FQGTGA. The CDR3 is CASSRGPVTYNEQFF. CDR3 nucleotides: TGTGCCAGCAGCCGAGGCCCAGTCACTTACAATGAGCAGTTCTTC.

V and J are TRBV15 and TRBJ2-6; possibly TRBD2 for D (5 bases). This CDR3 region has 15 residues. Per the germline V gene, CDR1 is LNHNV and CDR2 is YYDKDF (reference sequence). V was cut by 4 bases and J by 0 bases, with 7 bases left in between. DNA of the CDR3: TGTGCCACCAGCACTCGGGGCTCTGGGGCCAACGTCCTGACTTTC. Translating gives CATSTRGSGANVLTF.

This clonotype was picked up a small number of times. The rearrangement uses TRBV7-9 and TRBJ1-6, with D hard to call. V lost 8 bases and J lost 0, with 8 bases in between. The germline gives CDR1 SEHNR, CDR2 FQNEAQ (reference sequence). This CDR3 region has 14 residues. CDR3 coding DNA: TGTGCCAGCGCGAGGGACTCCTATAATTCACCCCTCCACTTT. This translates into CASARDSYNSPLHF.

This clonotype was picked up many times. The chain couples TRBV4-2 to TRBJ2-3; 9 nucleotides agree with TRBD2. The V segment lost 1 base and the J segment 4 bases; nucleotides outside the gene matches: 3. Germline V lookup: CDR1 LGHNA, CDR2 YNFKEQ. CDR3 length equals 15 residues. CDR3 region: CASSQGGGVADTQYF. CDR3 nucleotides: TGTGCCAGCAGCCAAGGCGGGGGGGTGGCAGATACGCAGTATTTT.